This TCR beta chain appears in the sequencing data of a study of blood T cell repertoires in COVID-19. Germline assignment: CDR1 KGHSH and CDR2 LQKENI. J was trimmed by 4 bases and V by 3 bases; bases with no gene match: 12. The CDR3 has 16 amino acids. The assay was immunoSEQ multiplex PCR, and TCRdb's table has in-frame clones only and misses some. There are approximately 230,000 clones in the sample; more than 80% occur only once, and about 2.2% lies in the top ten. This chain connects TRBV18 to TRBJ2-7; TRBD2 matches at 7 bases. The sequencing input was peripheral blood. This receptor was obtained from a man younger than 40 who had recovered from COVID-19. The CDR3 nucleotides read TGTGCCAGCTCACCGAACGCCCCAGCAGCGGGATACGAGCAGTACTTC. This sequence encodes CASSPNAPAAGYEQYF.